The present TCR beta chain was sequenced within a study of blood T cell repertoires in COVID-19 (dated by TCRdb to the early 2020s). Concerning the study at large: Samples covering the acute and convalescent phases of COVID-19 were provided by collaborators in the United States, Italy and Spain. Where HLA class I and class II types were available, the types were taken from metadata supplied by the sample provider, not from assay-based typing. Samples came from the ongoing ImmuneRACE study (first 160 participants) plus 1,254 subjects from 6 global collaborators. Nearly every sample came with metadata listing a de-identified subject ID, COVID-19 status, age in years and sex. The material from the prospective study consisted of cDNA or gDNA derived from T cells, B-cell-depleted T cells, or PBMCs. Deeply sampled blood TCRbeta repertoires from subjects exposed to, actively infected with, or recovered from COVID-19 were included in the dataset. The repertoires were made available in a free public database intended to serve as a resource for research on the immune response to SARS-CoV-2.

The immunoSEQ Assay, a bias-controlled multiplex PCR, was used to amplify TCRbeta CDR3 regions from genomic DNA. The paper's data handling went like this. Nucleated cell counts per sample were estimated from amplification of reference gene primers within the assay. Sequence reads were collapsed and filtered to measure the absolute abundance of every unique TCRbeta CDR3 rearrangement. For each sample, productive Simpson clonality was calculated as the square root of Simpson's diversity index over productive rearrangements. Drawn from immuneACCESS, this table holds only the in-frame rearrangements with V and J called that TCRdb kept. Clones are partly lost; checked studies trace under half to an unresolved V gene and leave the rest unexplained. The V and J calls and clone size are taken from that table; D and trimming were inferred from the DNA. In this sample the table shows a few hundred thousand clones, more than 85% of which occur a single time. 2% to 3% of the sample rests with the top ten.

In Seattle, one collaborating source enrolled patients while the infection was active and tracked those patients longitudinally over the course of disease. Each collaborating institution followed its own protocols to collect whole blood in K2EDTA tubes. Collaborator samples were shipped for TCRbeta analysis as frozen whole blood, isolated PBMCs, or DNA extracted from either sample type. A word on this clone: The antigen this receptor binds is unknown. No per-base quality is available; no much larger clone lies one base away.

The investigation overall reported the following: The quantity of clinical and demographic metadata differed by source and by participant and was supplied without curation.

The sample was peripheral blood. The receptor's source is a person in their late teens or twenties with COVID-19, enrolled during active disease.

The DNA sequence follows: TGCGCCAGCAGCCAAGAATTCCCCCCAGGAACTGAAGCTTTCTTT. This translates into CASSQEFPPGTEAFF. The receptor chain draws on TRBV4-3 and TRBJ1-1; a confident D gene designation cannot be given. The CDR3 starts with the cysteine, ends with the phenylalanine, and has 15 residues. The read is trimmed to its CDR3 DNA, 45 bases read in frame from base 1. CDR1 and CDR2 (LGHNA, YSLEER) derive from the germline V gene. V is shortened by 0 bases, J by 5 bases, and the region joining them spans 13 bases.